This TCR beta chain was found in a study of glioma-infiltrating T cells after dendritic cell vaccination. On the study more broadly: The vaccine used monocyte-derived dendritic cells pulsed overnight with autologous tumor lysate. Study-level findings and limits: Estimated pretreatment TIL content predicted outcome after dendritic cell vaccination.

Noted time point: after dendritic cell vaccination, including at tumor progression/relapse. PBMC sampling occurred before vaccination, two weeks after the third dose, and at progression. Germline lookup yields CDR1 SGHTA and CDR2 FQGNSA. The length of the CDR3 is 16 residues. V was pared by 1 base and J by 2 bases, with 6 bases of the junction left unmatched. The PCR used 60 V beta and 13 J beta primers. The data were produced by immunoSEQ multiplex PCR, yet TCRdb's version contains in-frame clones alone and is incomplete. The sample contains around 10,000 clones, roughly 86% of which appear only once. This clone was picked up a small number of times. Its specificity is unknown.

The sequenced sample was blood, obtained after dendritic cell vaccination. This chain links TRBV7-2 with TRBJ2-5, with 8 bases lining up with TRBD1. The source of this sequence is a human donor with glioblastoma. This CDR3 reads CASSLVDRGFQETQYF. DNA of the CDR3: TGTGCCAGCAGCTTAGTAGACAGGGGATTTCAAGAGACCCAGTACTTC.